The sequence of this TCR beta chain was determined in a study of T cell repertoires in cytomegalovirus infection. Study-wide findings and caveats: Public TCR beta family frequency separated CMV-and-HLA carriers, including in an independent cohort.

TCRdb passed the reads through MiXCR, listing each CDR3 protein once. The profile shows 100,000 or so distinct CDR3 sequences, 25% to 30% of them singletons. Turning to this clonotype: What it binds is not known.

Germline V gene lookup returns CDR1 DFQATT and CDR2 SNEGSKA (reference sequence). Trimming left V 3 bases short and J 2 bases short, with 19 bases between. The CDR3 is made up of 16 amino acids. The chain uses TRBV20-1 and TRBJ2-5; D might be TRBD2 (5 bases). Specimen: CD8+ T cells from cultured PBMCs, collected from culture after CMV antigen stimulation. The source is a human donor in good health (CMV status not recorded). Some clones in this sample may be carry-over from other donors' samples. This chain's CDR3 is CSASRGSTGQQETQYF. The CDR3 nucleotides are TGCAGTGCTAGCCGGGGTTCTACCGGGCAACAAGAGACCCAGTACTTC.